What follows describes a single T cell receptor (beta chain). Its antigen is undetermined. Here immunoSEQ multiplex PCR was the method, and the copy in TCRdb shows in-frame clones only, minus some. The data show some 43,000 clones, 80% to 90% seen once. The CDR3 runs to 15 residues. Germline loops: CDR1 SGDLS, CDR2 YYNGEE. V gave up 1 base and J gave up 5 bases; unmatched junction bases: 8. The entry originates in a study of OX40 agonist ivuxolimab in advanced cancers. Study at large: Cancers in dose escalation were hepatocellular, melanoma, renal cell and head and neck.

Study-wide results and limits: Among the lowest peripheral clonal expansion occurred in 0.1-3.0 mg/kg partial responders. At 0.1 to 3.0 mg/kg, clonal expansion of CD4+ and CD8+ blood T cells had occurred by week 6.

This clonotype originated in an adult with an advanced solid tumor such as melanoma, head and neck, liver or kidney cancer. This chain uses TRBV9 with TRBJ2-7, with 8 bases fitting TRBD1. The source was CD4+ or CD8+ T cells sorted from blood, collected in a trial of the OX40 agonist ivuxolimab. DNA for the CDR3: TGTGCCAGCAGCGTACTCGCAGGGGGCGGAGACGAGCAGTACTTC. This codes for CASSVLAGGGDEQYF.